What follows is one TCR beta chain and its context. The data originate from a study of T cells in Graves' hyperthyroidism and ophthalmopathy. Across the whole study: Staff took peripheral blood when the initial diagnosis was made, before any treatment began.

The CDR3 spans 10 residues. Germline V gene lookup returns CDR1 MDHEN and CDR2 SYDVKM. Between the trimmed V and J ends, which lost 7 bases and 4 bases, there was a span of 5 bases. Researchers took RNA transcripts and amplified the TCR beta CDR3 regions from them. TCR CDR3 regions were first amplified by RT-PCR with HTBI primers. One entry per CDR3 protein, called by TCRdb with MiXCR from the multiplex PCR reads. Of about 420,000 distinct CDR3 sequences listed, roughly 15% were seen once; the top ten hold roughly 4.8%. The TCR sequence derives from a woman younger than 35 with Graves' hyperthyroidism. Sequencing was carried out using blood. This sequence joins TRBV28 and TRBJ2-7; D gene uncertain. CDR3 bases: TGTGCCAGCAAACGGTACGAGCAGTACTTC. The encoded protein is CASKRYEQYF.